Sequencing of this TCR beta chain was carried out in a study of blood T cell repertoires in COVID-19. Original methodology: Amplification with reference gene primers provided the estimates of nucleated cell counts. Sequencing was performed with immunoSEQ multiplex PCR; in TCRdb, only in-frame clones are kept and a portion is missing. That table supplies the V and J calls and clone size; D and trimming were determined from the DNA. The table has 200,000 to 300,000 clones, approximately 85% seen once. The V gene's germline CDR1 is KGHSH and CDR2 LQKENI. Trimming cost V 0 bases and J 2 bases, with 8 bases left between them. This CDR3 is 14 amino acids long.

Sequenced: peripheral blood. This receptor was taken from a man aged 50 or older with acute or convalescent COVID-19. The genes are TRBV18 and TRBJ2-7; maybe TRBD1 (5 bases). In DNA, the CDR3 is TGTGCCAGCTCACCACCGCAGGGTACCTACGAGCAGTACTTC. Translation gives CASSPPQGTYEQYF. Based on the CDR3 plus reference TRBV18 and TRBJ2-7, the full variable domain is NAGVMQNPRHLVRRRGQEARLRCSPMKGHSHVYWYRQLPEEGLKFMVYLQKENIIDESGMPKERFSAEFPKEGPSILRIQQVVRGDSAAYFCASSPPQGTYEQYFGPGTRLTVT.